Following are 4 T cell receptor beta chains from one sample sequenced in a study of early T cells in non-severe SARS-CoV-2 infection. From the 5' RACE reads, TCRdb called clonotypes with MiXCR, one entry per CDR3 protein. This table holds 34,000 or so distinct CDR3 sequences, over 8.5% found once. Sequencing was performed on whole blood. These receptors came from an adult who was a healthcare worker with PCR-confirmed SARS-CoV-2 infection or an uninfected control (not recorded which).

In this sample, this clonotype turned up a few times. The chain couples TRBV24-1 to TRBJ1-5, with TRBD1 matching over 7 bases. This CDR3 is 13 amino acids long. After removal of 6 bases from V and 9 bases from J, the junction contained 7 bases not matched to a gene. Germline V gene lookup returns CDR1 KGHDR and CDR2 SFDVKD. The CDR3 sequence is CATSQGEARPQHF. The DNA for the CDR3 is TGTGCCACCAGTCAGGGGGAGGCTCGGCCCCAGCATTTT.

In this sample, this clonotype turned up many times. V and J are TRBV29-1 and TRBJ2-5; tentative D call: TRBD2 (5 bases). The V and J ends lost 3 bases and 3 bases respectively, with 8 bases between them. CDR1 and CDR2 (germline): SQVTM, ANQGSEA. CDR3 length equals 12 residues. The CDR3 coding sequence is TGCAGCGTTGACCGGGGTGAAGAGACCCAGTACTTC. Translated, it gives CSVDRGEETQYF.

The rearrangement links TRBV12-3 or TRBV12-4 to TRBJ1-1, with D perhaps TRBD1 (5 bases). V was pared by 3 bases and J by 5 bases, with 10 bases between. The CDR3 has 13 residues. CDR3 in amino acids: CASSFFGGTEAFF. For the CDR3, the DNA is TGTGCCAGCAGTTTTTTCGGGGGAACTGAAGCTTTCTTT.

In this sample, this clonotype turned up many times. The genes are TRBV12-3 or TRBV12-4 and TRBJ2-1; unclear D gene. Trimming removed 3 bases from V and 6 bases from J, with 6 bases in between. This CDR3 spans 12 amino acids. CDR3 region: CASSFRVNEQFF. CDR3 nucleotides: TGTGCCAGCAGTTTCCGCGTCAATGAGCAGTTCTTC.